This TCR beta chain appears in the sequencing data of a study of blood T cell repertoires in COVID-19. The CDR3 runs to 16 residues. Germline values: CDR1 SGHDT, CDR2 YYEEEE. The ends were cut back, 0 bases at V and 5 bases at J, with 18 bases in the middle. Authors' processing steps: Nucleated cell number was recorded as an estimate derived from reference gene primer amplification. Libraries were prepared by immunoSEQ multiplex PCR; TCRdb keeps only in-frame clonotypes and omits some of them. V and J calls and clone size are those listed in that table; D and trimming were worked out from the DNA. This repertoire shows 150,000 to 200,000 clones, 87% found once; its top ten account for around a tenth.

The specimen sequenced was peripheral blood. The genes are TRBV5-6 and TRBJ2-7, with a tentative D call TRBD2 (5 bases). The source is a woman in her seventies with COVID-19, enrolled during active disease. The DNA of the CDR3 is TGTGCCAGCAGCTTGGACGAGGGTATCTCCCCCCACGAGCAGTACTTC. This encodes CASSLDEGISPHEQYF.